This TCR beta chain derives from a study of blood T cell repertoires in COVID-19. The overall study: The cDNA or gDNA used as material had been derived from T cells, B-cell-depleted T cells, or PBMCs.

Germline V lookup: CDR1 KGHDR, CDR2 SFDVKD. This CDR3 comprises 15 residues. Trimming shortened V by 7 bases and J by 4 bases, and 17 bases separated the two germline ends. Original data processing: Amplification from reference gene primers served as the basis for estimated nucleated cell counts. Sequencing was performed with immunoSEQ multiplex PCR; in TCRdb, only in-frame clones are kept and a portion is missing. V and J calls and clone size are copied from that table; D and trimming were computed from the DNA. Of 200,000 to 250,000 clones in the sample, over 75% were seen once. The origin of this receptor is a man of 80 years or more with acute or convalescent COVID-19. The chain uses TRBV24-1 and TRBJ2-3, with a weak D call TRBD1 (6 bases). What was sequenced was peripheral blood. The chain's CDR3 is CATSVKTGLADTQYF. The DNA for the CDR3 is TGTGCCACCAGCGTAAAGACAGGTTTAGCAGATACGCAGTATTTT.